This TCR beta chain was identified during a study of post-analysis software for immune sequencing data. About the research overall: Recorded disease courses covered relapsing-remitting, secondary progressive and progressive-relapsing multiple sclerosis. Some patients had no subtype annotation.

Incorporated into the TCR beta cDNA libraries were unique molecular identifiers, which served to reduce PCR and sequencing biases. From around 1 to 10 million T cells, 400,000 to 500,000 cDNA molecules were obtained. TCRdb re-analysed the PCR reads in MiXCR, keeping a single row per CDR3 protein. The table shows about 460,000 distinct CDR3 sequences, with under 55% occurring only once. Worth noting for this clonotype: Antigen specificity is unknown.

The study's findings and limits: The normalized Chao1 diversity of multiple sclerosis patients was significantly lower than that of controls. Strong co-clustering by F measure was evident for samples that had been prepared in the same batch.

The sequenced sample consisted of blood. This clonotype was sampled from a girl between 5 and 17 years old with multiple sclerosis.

The CDR3 DNA sequence: TGTGCCAGCAGCTTGAGCTTACAGGGGGTCTACGAGCAGTACTTC. Protein product: CASSLSLQGVYEQYF. The chain is built from TRBV7-9 and TRBJ2-7; 8 bases fit TRBD1. The CDR3 covers 15 residues. V was pared by 3 bases and J by 3 bases, with 7 bases of the junction left unmatched. Per the germline V gene, CDR1 is SEHNR and CDR2 is FQNEAQ (reference sequence). Drawing the rest from reference TRBV7-9 and TRBJ2-7, the complete variable domain is DTGVSQNPRHKITKRGQNVTFRCDPISEHNRLYWYRQTLGQGPEFLTYFQNEAQLEKSRLLSDRFSAERPKGSFSTLEIQRTEQGDSAMYLCASSLSLQGVYEQYFGPGTRLTVT.